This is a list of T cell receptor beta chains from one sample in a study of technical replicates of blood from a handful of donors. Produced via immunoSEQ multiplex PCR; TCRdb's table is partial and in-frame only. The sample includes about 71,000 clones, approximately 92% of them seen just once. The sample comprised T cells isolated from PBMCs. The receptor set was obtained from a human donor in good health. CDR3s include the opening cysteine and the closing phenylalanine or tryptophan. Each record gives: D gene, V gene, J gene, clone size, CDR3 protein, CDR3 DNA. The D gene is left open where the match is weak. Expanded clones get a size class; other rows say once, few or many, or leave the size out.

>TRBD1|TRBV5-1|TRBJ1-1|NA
CASSGGDRAREAFF
TGCGCCAGCAGCGGGGGGGACAGGGCCCGTGAAGCTTTCTTT
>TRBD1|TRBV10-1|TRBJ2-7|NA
CASSRDRGHEQYF
TGCGCCAGCAGCCGGGACAGGGGCCACGAGCAGTACTTC
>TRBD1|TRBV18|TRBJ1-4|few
CASSPLSGTGQKLFF
TGTGCCAGCTCACCACTTTCCGGGACAGGGCAAAAACTGTTTTTT
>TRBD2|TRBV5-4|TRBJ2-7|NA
CASSFGGRGAYEQYF
TGTGCCAGCAGCTTTGGCGGGAGGGGCGCCTACGAGCAGTACTTC
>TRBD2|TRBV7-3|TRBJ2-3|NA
CASSLTGTSVTDTQYF
TGTGCCAGCAGCTTAACTGGGACTAGCGTCACAGATACGCAGTATTTT
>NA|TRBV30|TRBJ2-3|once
CAWDFRRTQYF
TGTGCCTGGGACTTCAGAAGGACGCAGTATTTT
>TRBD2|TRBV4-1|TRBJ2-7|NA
CASSRPIRSSGSPEQYF
TGCGCCAGCAGCCGCCCGATCAGGTCTAGCGGGAGTCCCGAGCAGTACTTC
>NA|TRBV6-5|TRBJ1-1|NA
CASRYTGYTEAFF
TGTGCCAGCAGGTATACAGGGTACACTGAAGCTTTCTTT
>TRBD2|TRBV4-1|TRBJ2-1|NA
CASSHYGLAGGANHEQFF
TGCGCCAGCAGCCATTACGGACTAGCGGGAGGAGCGAACCATGAGCAGTTCTTC
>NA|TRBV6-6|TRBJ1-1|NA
CASTRGGIYTEAFF
TGTGCCAGCACCCGGGGGGGTATCTACACTGAAGCTTTCTTT
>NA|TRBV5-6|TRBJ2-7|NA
CASSLAGWSAYEQYF
TGTGCCAGCAGCTTGGCCGGGTGGAGCGCTTACGAGCAGTACTTC
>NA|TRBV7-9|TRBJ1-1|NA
CASSLGAIYTEAFF
TGTGCCAGCAGCTTAGGGGCTATTTACACTGAAGCTTTCTTT
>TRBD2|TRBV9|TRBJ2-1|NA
CASTSGLSYNEQFF
TGTGCCAGCACTAGCGGCCTTTCCTACAATGAGCAGTTCTTC
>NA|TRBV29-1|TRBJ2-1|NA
CSVQGYNEQFF
TGCAGCGTTCAGGGTTACAATGAGCAGTTCTTC
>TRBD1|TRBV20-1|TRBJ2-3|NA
CRTGNTDTQYF
TGCAGGACAGGGAACACAGATACGCAGTATTTT
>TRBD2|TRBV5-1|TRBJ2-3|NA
CASSPSGRNTDTQYF
TGCGCCAGCAGCCCTAGCGGGAGGAACACAGATACGCAGTATTTT
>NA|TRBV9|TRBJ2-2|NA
CASAGSTSNTGELFF
TGTGCCAGCGCAGGAAGCACCTCGAACACCGGGGAGCTGTTTTTT
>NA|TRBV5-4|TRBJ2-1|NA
CASSLPLLARSSYNEQFF
TGTGCCAGCAGCTTGCCCCTTCTAGCGCGAAGCTCCTACAATGAGCAGTTCTTC
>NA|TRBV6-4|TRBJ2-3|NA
CASSDSIPGGGTDTQYF
TGTGCCAGCAGTGACTCGATTCCGGGCGGAGGTACAGATACGCAGTATTTT
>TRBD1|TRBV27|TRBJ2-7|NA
CASRTGTESYEQYF
TGTGCCAGCAGGACCGGGACAGAATCCTACGAGCAGTACTTC
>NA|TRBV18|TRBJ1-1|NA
CASSPTFGGLGTEAFF
TGTGCCAGCTCACCTACGTTCGGGGGGCTCGGGACTGAAGCTTTCTTT
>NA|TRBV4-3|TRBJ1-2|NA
CASSQEHRDGYTF
TGCGCCAGCAGCCAGGAACACAGGGATGGCTACACCTTC
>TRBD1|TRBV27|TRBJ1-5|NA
CASSRQGYSNQPQHF
TGTGCCAGCAGTAGACAGGGTTACAGCAATCAGCCCCAGCATTTT
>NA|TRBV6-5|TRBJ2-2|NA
CASSSGVTGELFF
TGTGCCAGCAGCTCAGGGGTCACCGGGGAGCTGTTTTTT
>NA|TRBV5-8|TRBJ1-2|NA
CASSGTQDGYTF
TGTGCCAGCAGTGGGACACAGGATGGCTACACCTTC
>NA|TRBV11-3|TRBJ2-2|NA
CASSLGLASAGELFF
TGTGCCAGCAGCTTAGGGCTAGCTTCGGCCGGGGAGCTGTTTTTT
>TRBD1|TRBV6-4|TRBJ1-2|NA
CASRGTGNYGYTF
TGTGCCAGCAGAGGGACAGGGAACTATGGCTACACCTTC
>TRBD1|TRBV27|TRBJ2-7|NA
CASSLWGQGGDEQYF
TGTGCCAGCAGTTTATGGGGACAGGGTGGAGACGAGCAGTACTTC